The 12 T cell receptor beta chains presented below share a single source sample, sequenced in a study of response to subunit inactivated influenza vaccine (dated by TCRdb to 2017 to 2018). Library prep was done by RT-PCR. Sequenced using an Illumina HiSeq 2500. Using fastp at Q25 and MiXCR, TCRdb reprocessed the public reads and kept productive beta chains. Each record represents a unique CDR3 protein, reported with the most common genes and DNA among its rows. Recorded for this sample are over 800,000 distinct CDR3 sequences; approximately 22% of them occurred a single time. Jointly, the top ten make up roughly 10% of the sample. The sequencing here drew on PBMCs from blood, taken roughly 5 days after vaccination. These receptors all come from a man aged 50-59 years who received an inactivated influenza vaccine. Donor details come from another sample of the same person, matched by shared clones.

The CDR3 reads CATLGGFANEQFF. In DNA, the CDR3 is TGTGCCACCCTGGGGGGGTTTGCCAATGAGCAGTTCTTC. The chain couples TRBV6-1 to TRBJ2-1; 7 positions agree with TRBD2. This CDR3 has 13 amino acids. Germline assignment: CDR1 MNHNS and CDR2 SASEGT. The V and J ends lost 10 bases and 6 bases, in that order; junction bases with no gene match: 9.

This clonotype was detected a few times. The chain has TRBV24-1 and TRBJ2-2; D unclear. The germline gives CDR1 KGHDR, CDR2 SFDVKD. CDR3 size: 13 residues. Trimming shortened V by 1 base and J by 7 bases, and 6 bases separated the two germline ends. The CDR3: CATSDFAGGELFF. In DNA form, the CDR3 reads TGTGCCACCAGTGATTTTGCCGGCGGGGAGCTGTTTTTT.

The V and J genes are TRBV29-1 and TRBJ2-5, with D uncertain. Per germline, CDR1 SQVTM and CDR2 ANQGSEA. V was trimmed by 2 bases and J by 5 bases, leaving 12 bases between them. The CDR3 has 13 residues. CDR3 sequence (DNA): TGCAGCGTTGAATTGGGTACGGTGGAGACCCAGTACTTC. Protein product: CSVELGTVETQYF.

This clonotype has a handful of counts. The chain links TRBV15 to TRBJ1-5; no definite D call. Trimming cost V 0 bases and J 9 bases, with 15 bases left between them. Germline CDR1 reads LNHNV; CDR2 reads YYDKDF (reference sequence). The length of the CDR3 is 15 residues. The CDR3 DNA reads TGTGCCACCAGCAGAGATCTGGACCCTACCAGGCCCCAGCATTTT. Protein: CATSRDLDPTRPQHF.

The chain is built from TRBV20-1 and TRBJ2-3; 10 nucleotides match TRBD2. Germline-derived CDR1 and CDR2 are DFQATT and SNEGSKA (reference sequence). Trimming removed 5 bases from V and 1 base from J; junction bases left unmatched: 12. CDR3 length: 17 residues. The CDR3 region has the DNA TGCAGTGCTGAAGGACTAGCGGCCGGGTATGGCACAGATACGCAGTATTTT. Translation gives CSAEGLAAGYGTDTQYF.

The chain employs TRBV29-1 and TRBJ1-1; D not resolved. The V and J ends lost 2 bases and 1 base respectively, with 8 bases between them. The V gene's germline CDR1 is SQVTM and CDR2 ANQGSEA. The CDR3 runs to 13 residues. CDR3 loop: CSVERGSNTEAFF. As DNA, the CDR3 is TGCAGCGTTGAACGGGGATCGAACACTGAAGCTTTCTTT.

This clonotype was seen a few times. This sequence joins TRBV11-2 and TRBJ2-7; 9 nucleotides match TRBD2. With 0 bases clipped from V and 5 bases from J, the junction kept 5 bases outside the gene matches. The CDR3 runs 15 residues. The germline V gene has CDR1 SGHAT and CDR2 FQNNGV. CDR3 in DNA: TGTGCCAGCAGCTTAGACGCTAGCGGGGCCAACGAGCAGTACTTC. Translating gives CASSLDASGANEQYF. The complete variable domain, with remaining parts taken from reference TRBV11-2 and TRBJ2-7, reads EAGVAQSPRYKIIEKRQSVAFWCNPISGHATLYWYQQILGQGPKLLIQFQNNGVVDDSQLPKDRFSAERLKGVDSTLKIQPAKLEDSAVYLCASSLDASGANEQYFGPGTRLTVT.

This clonotype was detected ten times or more. The CDR3, as DNA: TGTGCCAGCAGTTCAGAAGGATATTTGATCGAGACCCAGTACTTC. This translates into CASSSEGYLIETQYF. The chain has TRBV12-3 or TRBV12-4 and TRBJ2-5; D is unresolved. This CDR3 has 15 amino acids. The V end lost 4 bases, the J end lost 5 bases, and 17 bases lay between the germline ends.

In its sample, this clonotype was seen many times. The V gene is TRBV12-3 or TRBV12-4, the J gene TRBJ2-1; D not resolved. Deletions cut 8 bases from V and 6 bases from J, with 8 bases between. The CDR3 is made up of 11 amino acids. The DNA of the CDR3 is TGTGCCAGCCGGTTCGGCAATGAGCAGTTCTTC. Translated, it gives CASRFGNEQFF.

The chain links TRBV10-3 to TRBJ2-1; 9 bases agree with TRBD2. V trimming: 6 bases; J trimming: 1 base; junction bases outside the gene matches: 4. The CDR3 extends over 15 amino acids. Germline V gene data show CDR1 as ENHRY and CDR2 as SYGVKD. CDR3 sequence (DNA): TGTGCCATCAGACGACTAGCGGATTCCTACAATGAGCAGTTCTTC. Translated: CAIRRLADSYNEQFF.

The CDR3 DNA reads TGTGCCAGCAGCCAAGGGAGGGCTAGCGGTTATGCCTACGAGCAGTACTTC. Residues: CASSQGRASGYAYEQYF. This sequence joins TRBV4-2 and TRBJ2-7, with TRBD2 matching 7 bases. Germline CDR1 LGHNA, CDR2 YNFKEQ. Losses at the gene ends were 1 base for V and 2 bases for J; bases not matched to a gene: 11. CDR3 length equals 17 residues.

At least ten counts were recorded for this clonotype. This chain connects TRBV7-8 to TRBJ2-7; TRBD1 agrees at 9 bases. The CDR3 length is 15 residues. J lost 2 bases, V lost 4 bases, and 6 bases had no gene match. The germline gives CDR1 SGHVS, CDR2 FQNEAQ. CDR3 nucleotide sequence: TGTGCCAGCAGCTGGCGCCGGACAGGGGCCTACGAGCAGTACTTC. This encodes CASSWRRTGAYEQYF. Drawing the rest from reference TRBV7-8 and TRBJ2-7, the complete variable domain is GAGVSQSPRYKVAKRGQDVALRCDPISGHVSLFWYQQALGQGPEFLTYFQNEAQLDKSGLPSDRFFAERPEGSVSTLKIQRTQQEDSAVYLCASSWRRTGAYEQYFGPGTRLTVT.